Detailed here is one T cell receptor beta chain. All trial patients relapsed after autologous stem cell transplantation. The CDR3 runs 16 residues. Germline CDR1 is SGHTA and CDR2 is FQGNSA. V lost 2 bases and J lost 6; bases outside the gene matches: 12. This sample stems from a study of PD-1 blockade in classical Hodgkin lymphoma. The table came from immunoSEQ multiplex PCR; TCRdb's copy has only in-frame clones and leaves some out. The repertoire has about 21,000 clones, 68% of them found once; the top ten carry about 5.6%. The V gene is TRBV7-2, the J gene TRBJ1-2, with 7 bases matching TRBD1. The sequence was obtained from a human donor with classical Hodgkin lymphoma. The material was peripheral blood mononuclear cells (PBMCs), obtained at baseline. The CDR3 region is CASSLIVGNRGDGYTF. CDR3 DNA sequence: TGTGCCAGCAGCTTAATCGTGGGCAACAGGGGCGATGGCTACACCTTC.